This T cell receptor beta chain was documented in a study of blood T cell repertoires in COVID-19. About the research overall: PBMCs, B-cell-depleted T cells, or T cells provided the cDNA or gDNA that made up the material.

V lost 0 bases and J lost 4, with 12 bases in between. CDR3 length equals 15 residues. Germline V gives CDR1 MGHRA, CDR2 YSYEKL. The method was immunoSEQ multiplex PCR; TCRdb's version includes in-frame clones alone and lacks a portion of them. The repertoire includes about 250,000 clones, approximately 84% of them detected once, and more than 1.5% sits in the top ten. Enrollees, about 18 to 100 years old, lived in approximately 24 US areas. The sequenced sample consisted of PBMCs or T cells enriched from blood (not recorded which). This receptor was taken from a man aged 40-49 years who had recovered from COVID-19. The chain employs TRBV4-1 and TRBJ1-1, with D tentatively TRBD1 (6 bases). DNA for the CDR3: TGCGCCAGCAGCCAAGATGGGGGCAGCGGCACTGAAGCTTTCTTT. Protein sequence: CASSQDGGSGTEAFF.